The 25 T cell receptor beta chains in this list originate from one sample, sequenced in a study of shared clonotypes between healthy human individuals. Libraries were prepared by immunoSEQ multiplex PCR; TCRdb keeps only in-frame clonotypes and omits some of them. The table shows more than 850,000 clones, with around 78% occurring only once. What was sequenced was memory CD4+ T cells from PBMCs. Described subset: CD45RA-negative fraction. These receptors all come from a man aged 18 to 30 in good health. Some clones in this sample may be carry-over from other donors' samples.

The chain recombines TRBV7-3 with TRBJ2-2; perhaps TRBD2 as D (6 bases). The V end lost 4 bases, the J end lost 2 bases, and 17 bases lay between the germline ends. The CDR3 has 17 residues. The germline CDR1 and CDR2 sequences are SGHTA and FQGTGA. The CDR3 loop reads CASSSPPGTGNTGELFF. In nucleotides, the CDR3 is TGTGCCAGCAGCTCCCCCCCCGGGACTGGTAACACCGGGGAGCTGTTTTTT.

This chain joins TRBV4-3 and TRBJ1-6; D unclear. The CDR3 is 15 amino acids. Germline lookup yields CDR1 LGHNA and CDR2 YSLEER. V lost 0 bases to trimming and J lost 9 bases, with 12 bases between them. This CDR3 is CASSQDPEPTSPLHF. CDR3 DNA sequence: TGCGCCAGCAGCCAAGATCCAGAACCCACTTCACCCCTCCACTTT.

The V and J genes are TRBV28 and TRBJ1-2; D perhaps matches TRBD1 (6 bases). The CDR3 loop spans 12 amino acids. Germline V gives CDR1 MDHEN, CDR2 SYDVKM. Trimming pared 4 bases from V and 6 bases from J, leaving 9 bases between. This CDR3 is CASSSQGDGYTF. DNA for the CDR3: TGTGCCAGCAGTTCACAGGGAGATGGCTACACCTTC.

This sequence joins TRBV5-1 and TRBJ2-3; 10 nucleotides agree with TRBD2. Germline CDR1 SGHRS, CDR2 YFSETQ. The CDR3 is made up of 17 amino acids. J was trimmed by 4 bases and V by 6 bases; bases with no gene match: 14. This CDR3 reads CASTPLASGRGADTQYF. CDR3 sequence (DNA): TGCGCCAGCACGCCCTTGGCTAGCGGGAGAGGGGCAGATACGCAGTATTTT.

The V gene is TRBV6-5, the J gene TRBJ2-1, with 8 nucleotides matching TRBD2. The germline V gene has CDR1 MNHEY and CDR2 SVGAGI. Germline trimming cut 3 bases from V and 8 bases from J; bases unmatched to any gene: 9. This CDR3 contains 15 residues. Written as DNA, the CDR3 is TGTGCCAGCAGTTATTCCTTTAGCGGGAACTATGAGCAGTTCTTC. Protein product: CASSYSFSGNYEQFF.

This clone was seen only a few times. This rearrangement joins TRBV5-5 to TRBJ1-2; TRBD1 matches 8 bases. The germline V gene encodes CDR1 SGHKS and CDR2 YYEKEE (reference sequence). With V trimmed by 4 bases and J by 3 bases, 8 bases remained unmatched. This CDR3 contains 15 residues. CDR3 amino acids: CASSQGTGGDYGYTF. The CDR3 DNA reads as TGTGCCAGCAGCCAGGGGACAGGAGGTGACTATGGCTACACCTTC.

V gene TRBV7-2 combines with J gene TRBJ1-2; D may be TRBD1 (5 bases). The germline gives CDR1 SGHTA, CDR2 FQGNSA. V lost 4 bases and J 4 bases, leaving 10 bases between the germline ends. The CDR3 has 13 residues. DNA of the CDR3: TGTGCCAGCAGCTCCCCGGGACGCTATGGCTACACCTTC. Its protein is CASSSPGRYGYTF.

The chain couples TRBV7-2 to TRBJ1-2; no definite D call. The CDR3 length is 16 residues. V gave up 1 base and J gave up 4 bases, with 16 bases separating them. Germline values: CDR1 SGHTA, CDR2 FQGNSA. The CDR3 DNA reads as TGTGCCAGCAGCTTAGACAGCTCATATTACCGCTATGGCTACACCTTC. This sequence encodes CASSLDSSYYRYGYTF.

The chain joins TRBV29-1 to TRBJ2-3, with D possibly matching TRBD2 (6 bases). From germline, CDR1 is SQVTM and CDR2 ANQGSEA. With 4 bases removed from V and 6 bases from J, the gap between germline ends came to 14 bases. The CDR3 length is 13 residues. CDR3 in DNA: TGCAGCGTTGTCGCGGGACCAGCGGATACGCAGTATTTT. It translates to CSVVAGPADTQYF.

The chain has TRBV29-1 and TRBJ2-5; 10 bases map to TRBD1. The germline V gene has CDR1 SQVTM and CDR2 ANQGSEA. The CDR3 loop spans 15 amino acids. Unmatched junction bases numbered 9, after V lost 7 bases and J lost 1 base. The CDR3 DNA is TGCAGCGCTGGGACAGGGGACCTTACCCAAGAGACCCAGTACTTC. It translates to CSAGTGDLTQETQYF.

This clone has a single count. The CDR3 reads CASSPYGDTQYF. The CDR3 DNA reads as TGCGCCAGCAGCCCTTACGGAGATACGCAGTATTTT. The chain couples TRBV4-1 to TRBJ2-3; no clear D gene. Trimming cost V 4 bases and J 5 bases, with 7 bases left between them. The germline V gene encodes CDR1 MGHRA and CDR2 YSYEKL. The CDR3 totals 12 residues.

V usage is TRBV4-1 and J usage is TRBJ2-7, with 8 bases identical to TRBD1. The germline V gene has CDR1 MGHRA and CDR2 YSYEKL. CDR3 length: 16 amino acids. V dropped 1 base and J dropped 0; count of bases not matched to a gene: 5. The CDR3 loop is CASSQVRTGTSYEQYF. The CDR3 coding sequence is TGCGCCAGCAGCCAAGTTCGGACAGGGACCTCCTACGAGCAGTACTTC.

This clone has more than one count but fewer than ten. The chain carries TRBV10-3 and TRBJ2-3; TRBD2 might be the D (5 bases). CDR1 is ENHRY, CDR2 SYGVKD, per germline. The CDR3 sequence is 12 residues long. The ends were cut back, 2 bases at V and 7 bases at J, with 7 bases in the middle. The CDR3 is CAISEGSYTQYF. As DNA, the CDR3 is TGTGCCATCAGTGAGGGGAGTTATACGCAGTATTTT.

The chain recombines TRBV30 with TRBJ2-2, with 8 bases fitting TRBD1. Germline V CDR1 and CDR2: GTSNPN, SVGIG (reference sequence). CDR3 length equals 18 residues. V dropped 0 bases and J dropped 4; count of bases not matched to a gene: 13. The CDR3 here is CAWSVLYWGQERTGELFF. CDR3 nucleotide sequence: TGTGCCTGGAGTGTACTTTATTGGGGACAGGAGCGCACCGGGGAGCTGTTTTTT.

This clone was found once. V is TRBV28 and J is TRBJ1-2; TRBD1 is a possible D gene (5 bases). The CDR3 consists of 13 residues. CDR1 and CDR2 from the germline V gene are MDHEN and SYDVKM. Trimming left V 1 base short and J 7 bases short, with 10 bases between. The CDR3 protein is CASSLLQDIGYTF. Here the CDR3 DNA reads TGTGCCAGCAGTTTATTACAGGACATTGGCTACACCTTC.

The chain uses TRBV30 and TRBJ2-5, with a weak D call TRBD1 (5 bases). The germline V gene encodes CDR1 GTSNPN and CDR2 SVGIG (reference sequence). CDR3 length equals 15 residues. Deletions cut 2 bases from V and 5 bases from J, with 18 bases between. In DNA form, the CDR3 reads TGTGCCTGGAGTCCCCCTGGGGCAGTCCGGGAGACCCAGTACTTC. It translates to CAWSPPGAVRETQYF.

The chain recombines TRBV30 with TRBJ2-2, with D hard to call. The CDR3 has 13 residues. Germline V gene lookup returns CDR1 GTSNPN and CDR2 SVGIG (reference sequence). Deletions cut 0 bases from V and 3 bases from J, with 5 bases between. The CDR3 here is CAWSVSHTGELFF. The CDR3 DNA reads as TGTGCCTGGAGTGTGTCCCACACCGGGGAGCTGTTTTTT.

This clone occurred a few times. Here the CDR3 DNA reads TGCGCCAGCAGCGCGACAGGGATGGGGAATCAGCCCCAGCATTTT. The encoded protein is CASSATGMGNQPQHF. The chain joins TRBV5-1 to TRBJ1-5, with 7 bases lining up with TRBD1. The CDR3 loop spans 15 amino acids. The V gene's germline CDR1 is SGHRS and CDR2 YFSETQ. The ends lost 4 bases at V and 4 bases at J; junction bases unmatched: 8.

This chain joins TRBV4-1 and TRBJ1-1, with a tentative D call TRBD1 (5 bases). Looked up from germline, CDR1 is MGHRA and CDR2 is YSYEKL. Trimming shortened V by 1 base and J by 0 bases, and 12 bases separated the two germline ends. The CDR3 has 16 residues. The CDR3 nucleotides read TGCGCCAGCAGCCAAGTTGTATGGGGGATGAACACTGAAGCTTTCTTT. Protein sequence: CASSQVVWGMNTEAFF.

J is TRBJ2-7 and V is TRBV27; TRBD2 matches at 11 bases. The CDR3 covers 16 residues. Germline values: CDR1 MNHEY, CDR2 SMNVEV (reference sequence). V dropped 5 bases and J dropped 2; count of bases not matched to a gene: 8. The CDR3 DNA reads as TGTGCCAGCAGTGCTCCCGGGACTAGCGGAACCTACGAGCAGTACTTC. Translating it yields CASSAPGTSGTYEQYF.

The rearrangement joins TRBV30 to TRBJ2-2; the match to TRBD2 covers 8 bases. J gave up 1 base and V 3 bases, and 4 bases lay outside the gene matches. CDR1 and CDR2 from the germline V gene are GTSNPN and SVGIG (reference sequence). CDR3 length: 15 amino acids. CDR3 sequence: CAWRGLAGNTGELFF. For the CDR3, the DNA is TGTGCCTGGAGAGGTCTAGCGGGGAACACCGGGGAGCTGTTTTTT.

This sequence joins TRBV5-4 and TRBJ2-1; tentatively, D is TRBD2 (5 bases). This CDR3 has 15 residues. Looked up from germline, CDR1 is SGHNT and CDR2 is YYREEE (reference sequence). Trimming took off 2 bases at V and 5 bases at J, with 14 bases between the two ends. The DNA of the CDR3 is TGTGCCAGCAGCTTTGATAGCGCGAGAAACAATGAGCAGTTCTTC. Encoded protein: CASSFDSARNNEQFF. Complete variable domain (other parts from reference TRBV5-4 and TRBJ2-1): ETGVTQSPTHLIKTRGQQVTLRCSSQSGHNTVSWYQQALGQGPQFIFQYYREEENGRGNFPPRFSGLQFPNYSSELNVNALELDDSALYLCASSFDSARNNEQFFGPGTRLTVL.

This chain connects TRBV6-6 to TRBJ2-2; TRBD2 matches at 8 bases. The CDR3 has 15 residues. V lost 2 bases and J lost 5; bases outside the gene matches: 4. Germline V gene lookup returns CDR1 MNHNY and CDR2 SVGAGI (reference sequence). The CDR3 nucleotides are TGTGCCAGCAGTTACGCGGGGGGCGGTACCGGGGAGCTGTTTTTT. It codes for CASSYAGGGTGELFF.

The V gene is TRBV4-1, the J gene TRBJ1-2; no clear D gene. The CDR3 runs to 15 residues. Germline V lookup: CDR1 MGHRA, CDR2 YSYEKL. Trimming took 3 bases from V and 2 from J, leaving 13 bases between them. The CDR3 is CASSQGRFLNYGYTF. The CDR3 DNA follows: TGCGCCAGCAGCCAGGGAAGATTTTTAAACTATGGCTACACCTTC.

This chain's CDR3 is CASSRTSSRGETQYF. CDR3 nucleotides: TGTGCCAGCAGCCGGACGAGTAGCCGGGGAGAGACCCAGTACTTC. J is TRBJ2-5 and V is TRBV7-3, with TRBD2 as a possible D gene (5 bases). Trimming removed 5 bases from V and 4 bases from J, with 17 bases in between. CDR3 length: 15 amino acids. CDR1 and CDR2 from the germline V gene are SGHTA and FQGTGA.